The next 21 T cell receptor beta chains were all read from a single sample in a study of blood T cell repertoires in COVID-19. Some clones are missing from TCRdb's copy, which holds only in-frame ones; the method was immunoSEQ multiplex PCR. The sample consists of under 400,000 clones, roughly 90% of them appearing once. The sample comprised PBMCs or T cells enriched from blood (not recorded which). All receptors derive from a woman aged 30 to 39 who had been exposed to COVID-19.

The rearrangement uses TRBV18 and TRBJ1-6; 7 bases map to TRBD1. There are 15 residues in the CDR3. V dropped 6 bases and J dropped 1; count of bases not matched to a gene: 3. Germline-derived CDR1 and CDR2 are KGHSH and LQKENI. CDR3 sequence reads: CASSPTGSYNSPLHF. Here the CDR3 DNA reads TGTGCCAGCTCCCCGACAGGGTCCTATAATTCACCCCTCCACTTT.

This chain joins TRBV18 and TRBJ2-7; TRBD2 aligns across 9 bases. From germline, CDR1 is KGHSH and CDR2 LQKENI. V lost 3 bases, J lost 2 bases, and 2 bases stayed unmatched. This CDR3 comprises 14 residues. DNA of the CDR3: TGTGCCAGCTCACCGACTAGCGGTACCTACGAGCAGTACTTC. It translates to CASSPTSGTYEQYF.

The V call is TRBV28, the J call TRBJ1-2; TRBD1 agrees at 8 bases. Trimming removed 7 bases from V and 1 base from J; junction bases left unmatched: 8. CDR1 and CDR2 (germline): MDHEN, SYDVKM. This CDR3 region has 15 residues. CDR3 sequence reads: CASTGRGRINYGYTF. CDR3 nucleotides: TGTGCCAGCACCGGCAGGGGGCGCATTAACTATGGCTACACCTTC.

Here the CDR3 reads CASSPRDRNYEQYF. The CDR3 nucleotides are TGTGCCAGCAGCCCCCGGGACAGGAACTACGAGCAGTACTTC. V gene TRBV9 combines with J gene TRBJ2-7; the match to TRBD1 covers 8 bases. This CDR3 spans 14 amino acids. Looked up from germline, CDR1 is SGDLS and CDR2 is YYNGEE. The V segment lost 4 bases and the J segment 3 bases; nucleotides outside the gene matches: 6. Filled out from reference TRBV9 and TRBJ2-7, the complete variable domain reads DSGVTQTPKHLITATGQRVTLRCSPRSGDLSVYWYQQSLDQGLQFLIQYYNGEERAKGNILERFSAQQFPDLHSELNLSSLELGDSALYFCASSPRDRNYEQYFGPGTRLTVT.

The chain employs TRBV24-1 and TRBJ2-2, with 10 nucleotides matching TRBD2. The CDR3 has 18 residues. Trimming took 0 bases from V and 1 from J; bases not matched to a gene: 4. Germline V gene data show CDR1 as KGHDR and CDR2 as SFDVKD. CDR3 nucleotide sequence: TGTGCCACCAGTGATTTGCCTAGCGGGAGCTGGAACACCGGGGAGCTGTTTTTT. Translated: CATSDLPSGSWNTGELFF.

The chain is built from TRBV15 and TRBJ1-3; D is uncertain. Deletions cut 1 base from V and 0 bases from J, with 13 bases between. Germline lookup yields CDR1 LNHNV and CDR2 YYDKDF (reference sequence). The CDR3 length is 17 residues. CDR3 amino acids: CATSRVTLGLSGNTIYF. DNA of the CDR3: TGTGCCACCAGCAGAGTAACCCTCGGACTCTCTGGAAACACCATATATTTT.

This chain connects TRBV7-9 to TRBJ2-3; D may be TRBD1 (5 bases). With 5 bases removed from V and 0 bases from J, the gap between germline ends came to 12 bases. Germline lookup yields CDR1 SEHNR and CDR2 FQNEAQ (reference sequence). The CDR3 length is 15 residues. The DNA of the CDR3 is TGTGCCAGCAGCCTCAGGGCCTCTAGCACAGATACGCAGTATTTT. Its translation: CASSLRASSTDTQYF.

The genes are TRBV10-2 and TRBJ2-4, with no clear D. The CDR3 runs 13 residues. Germline-derived CDR1 and CDR2 are WSHSY and SAAADI. The V and J ends lost 2 bases and 6 bases respectively, with 8 bases between them. In DNA form, the CDR3 reads TGCGCCAGCAGTGAGGGCGAGCGAAACATTCAGTACTTC. Translating gives CASSEGERNIQYF.

With regard to this clone: Sequence at one end of the junction differs from germline and may be a read error. The chain has TRBV7-8 and TRBJ1-5, with D uncertain. This CDR3 has 14 residues. Germline CDR1 is SGHVS and CDR2 is FQNEAQ. In nucleotides, the CDR3 is TGTGCCAGCAGCTTAGAATCTTACAATCGGCCCCAGCATTTT. This gives the protein CASSLESYNRPQHF.

The chain couples TRBV15 to TRBJ1-3, with unresolved D. V was clipped by 0 bases and J by 0 bases, with 12 bases between them. Germline assignment: CDR1 LNHNV and CDR2 YYDKDF (reference sequence). The CDR3 consists of 17 residues. CDR3 sequence: CATSREAGLHSGNTIYF. In DNA, the CDR3 is TGTGCCACCAGCAGAGAGGCAGGTTTACACTCTGGAAACACCATATATTTT. Looking up the rest from reference TRBV15 and TRBJ1-3 gives the full variable domain: DAMVIQNPRYQVTQFGKPVTLSCSQTLNHNVMYWYQQKSSQAPKLLFHYYDKDFNNEADTPDNFQSRRPNTSFCFLDIRSPGLGDTAMYLCATSREAGLHSGNTIYFGEGSWLTVV.

V and J are TRBV12-3 or TRBV12-4 and TRBJ2-7, with D possibly TRBD2 on 5 matching bases. The CDR3 covers 13 residues. V lost 6 bases and J 0 bases, leaving 9 bases between the germline ends. In nucleotides, the CDR3 is TGTGCCAGCAGACCGGGAAGCTCCTACGAGCAGTACTTC. Its translation is CASRPGSSYEQYF.

This clone was seen only once. The CDR3 DNA is TGTGCCAGCAGCGCCTCTTACAGGGATAAAGGTCAGCCCCAGCATTTT. This sequence encodes CASSASYRDKGQPQHF. V and J are TRBV7-6 and TRBJ1-5; D possibly corresponds to TRBD1 (6 bases). CDR3 length: 16 amino acids. V lost 5 bases and J 6 bases, leaving 20 bases between the germline ends. Germline V CDR1 and CDR2: SGHVS, FNYEAQ.

The chain joins TRBV29-1 to TRBJ1-1; D remains unclear. The CDR3 has 12 residues. Germline assignment: CDR1 SQVTM and CDR2 ANQGSEA. The V end lost 7 bases, the J end lost 9 bases, and 18 bases lay between the germline ends. Written as DNA, the CDR3 is TGCAGCGCCCCTCTCCGAGGCGGGAAAGCTTTCTTT. Amino acid sequence: CSAPLRGGKAFF.

This clone is a singleton in its sample. The chain is built from TRBV6-1 and TRBJ1-1; 7 bases fit TRBD1. The CDR3 length is 18 residues. After removal of 4 bases from V and 1 base from J, the junction contained 15 bases not matched to a gene. Germline CDR1 reads MNHNS; CDR2 reads SASEGT. The CDR3 DNA follows: TGTGCCAGCAGTGGGGCCCGGGACAGAGCGTTGTGGAACACTGAAGCTTTCTTT. As protein: CASSGARDRALWNTEAFF.

This clone has a single count. This chain uses TRBV13 with TRBJ1-3; 8 bases agree with TRBD1. This CDR3 comprises 20 residues. With 1 base clipped from V and 0 bases from J, the junction kept 14 bases outside the gene matches. Germline V gene data show CDR1 as PRHDT and CDR2 as FYEKMQ (reference sequence). The CDR3 DNA is TGTGCCAGCAGCTTAGCAGGGGGTTGGGACAGGCGAAGCTCTGGAAACACCATATATTTT. Residues: CASSLAGGWDRRSSGNTIYF.

The genes are TRBV28 and TRBJ1-2; 8 bases are a match to TRBD1. Trimming removed 3 bases from V and 7 bases from J; junction bases left unmatched: 13. Germline V gene lookup returns CDR1 MDHEN and CDR2 SYDVKM. CDR3 length equals 16 residues. The CDR3 protein is CASSFLAMTGALGYTF. The CDR3 nucleotides read TGTGCCAGCAGTTTTCTTGCGATGACAGGGGCTCTTGGCTACACCTTC.

The rearrangement links TRBV5-1 to TRBJ1-2; D gene uncertain. The germline gives CDR1 SGHRS, CDR2 YFSETQ. The CDR3 sequence is 16 residues long. V was trimmed by 0 bases and J by 5 bases, leaving 17 bases between them. CDR3 nucleotide sequence: TGCGCCAGCAGCTTGGGTGGAACAGAGAACCCTTATGGCTACACCTTC. Its translation is CASSLGGTENPYGYTF.

V and J are TRBV28 and TRBJ2-3; 8 bases agree with TRBD1. J gave up 4 bases and V 7 bases, and 7 bases lay outside the gene matches. The CDR3 loop spans 14 amino acids. Germline V lookup: CDR1 MDHEN, CDR2 SYDVKM. The CDR3 loop reads CASNQQGVADTQYF. Written as DNA, the CDR3 is TGTGCCAGCAACCAACAGGGGGTCGCAGATACGCAGTATTTT.

The rearrangement joins TRBV13 to TRBJ2-1; D possibly corresponds to TRBD2 (6 bases). CDR1 and CDR2 from the germline V gene are PRHDT and FYEKMQ (reference sequence). V was trimmed by 5 bases and J by 5 bases, leaving 13 bases between them. The CDR3 loop spans 14 amino acids. In DNA form, the CDR3 reads TGTGCCAGCAGCCGTAGCGGAGGAGACAATGAGCAGTTCTTC. This sequence encodes CASSRSGGDNEQFF.

V and J are TRBV28 and TRBJ1-1; 10 bases agree with TRBD1. Germline V lookup: CDR1 MDHEN, CDR2 SYDVKM. There are 13 residues in the CDR3. The trim removed 6 bases at V and 6 bases at J, leaving 4 bases unmatched. CDR3 loop: CASRLTGGSEAFF. The CDR3 region has the DNA TGTGCCAGCAGACTGACAGGGGGCTCTGAAGCTTTCTTT.

The chain recombines TRBV9 with TRBJ1-4; TRBD1 is a possible D gene (5 bases). Germline CDR1 reads SGDLS; CDR2 reads YYNGEE. Between the trimmed V and J ends, which lost 2 bases and 3 bases, there was a span of 8 bases. The CDR3 has 14 amino acids. The CDR3 coding sequence is TGTGCCAGCAGCGTGCAGGGCTCTAATGAAAAACTGTTTTTT. Amino acid sequence: CASSVQGSNEKLFF.